Listed here is a single TCR beta chain. Its specificity is unknown. Via MiXCR, TCRdb re-called the 5' RACE reads, giving one row per CDR3 protein. The data contain approximately 500,000 distinct CDR3 sequences, approximately 25% of them singletons. The sample is drawn from a study of identical twins. The germline CDR1 and CDR2 sequences are MNHEY and SVGEGT. This CDR3 is 12 amino acids long. The V and J ends lost 6 bases and 5 bases respectively, with 9 bases between them. Study-wide findings and caveats: The models systematically underestimated how much out-of-frame TCR alpha was shared in monozygotic twins.

These data were likewise used in another study, on T cells expressing NK-cell markers.

What was sequenced was CD4+ T cells sorted from blood. This TCR came from a woman under 30 in good health. The chain carries TRBV6-2 or TRBV6-3 and TRBJ2-3; D uncertain. The CDR3 is CASSPSQDTQYF. For the CDR3, the DNA is TGTGCCAGCAGCCCATCCCAAGATACGCAGTATTTT.